This TCR beta chain was recovered during a study of T cell responses to AZD1222 COVID-19 vaccine. With V trimmed by 4 bases and J by 0 bases, 2 bases remained unmatched. The CDR3 is 15 amino acids. Germline CDR1 and CDR2: SGHRS and YFSETQ. Study findings and constraints: Following two doses of AZD1222, Spike-specific TCR breadth and depth rose. Females outnumbered males among donors, who were mostly white British; clonal diversity was possibly underestimated.

Concerning this clone itself: Its antigen is unknown.

Data came from immunoSEQ multiplex PCR; TCRdb stores just in-frame clones and leaves some out. The sample has roughly 150,000 clones, roughly 92% seen once. This receptor was taken from an adult in good health. The chain joins TRBV5-1 to TRBJ1-5; 9 bases are a match to TRBD1. Sequencing used peripheral blood, obtained on day 0 of AZD1222 vaccination. CDR3 residues: CASSPGQGSNQPQHF. The CDR3 coding sequence is TGCGCCAGCAGCCCGGGACAGGGTAGCAATCAGCCCCAGCATTTT.